Sequencing of this TCR beta chain was carried out in a study of early T cells in non-severe SARS-CoV-2 infection. The CDR3 has 13 amino acids. Between the trimmed V and J ends, which lost 5 bases and 3 bases, there was a span of 11 bases. This clonotype showed up just a few times. Unique molecular identifiers were affixed to single, distinct cDNA molecules. Each CDR3 protein is one row after TCRdb ran MiXCR on the 5' RACE reads. The sample shows tens of thousands of distinct CDR3 sequences, about 14% of them seen only once. The source is an adult who was a healthcare worker with PCR-confirmed SARS-CoV-2 infection or an uninfected control (not recorded which). Sequencing was done on a sample of whole blood. The chain couples TRBV12-3 or TRBV12-4 to TRBJ2-7; D gene uncertain. The CDR3 coding sequence is TGTGCCAGCAGTCTTTGGGCTAGCTACGAGCAGTACTTC. It yields the protein CASSLWASYEQYF.